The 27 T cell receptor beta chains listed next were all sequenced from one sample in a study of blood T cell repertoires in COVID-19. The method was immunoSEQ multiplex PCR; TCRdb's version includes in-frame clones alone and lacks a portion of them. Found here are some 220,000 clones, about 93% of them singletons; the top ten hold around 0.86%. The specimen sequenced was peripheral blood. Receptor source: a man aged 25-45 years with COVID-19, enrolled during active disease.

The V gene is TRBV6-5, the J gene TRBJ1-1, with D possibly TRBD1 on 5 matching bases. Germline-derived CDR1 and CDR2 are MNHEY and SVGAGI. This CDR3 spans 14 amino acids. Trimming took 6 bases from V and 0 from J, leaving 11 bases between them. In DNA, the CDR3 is TGTGCCAGCAGACTGGGACTGATGAACACTGAAGCTTTCTTT. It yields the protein CASRLGLMNTEAFF.

In DNA, the CDR3 is TGTGCCAGCTCCAGACAGGGGACATCCTACGAGCAGTACTTC. This codes for CASSRQGTSYEQYF. The rearrangement links TRBV2 to TRBJ2-7; 8 bases map to TRBD1. Germline V gene lookup returns CDR1 SNHLY and CDR2 FYNNEI. CDR3 length: 14 amino acids. V trimming: 8 bases; J trimming: 1 base; junction bases outside the gene matches: 7.

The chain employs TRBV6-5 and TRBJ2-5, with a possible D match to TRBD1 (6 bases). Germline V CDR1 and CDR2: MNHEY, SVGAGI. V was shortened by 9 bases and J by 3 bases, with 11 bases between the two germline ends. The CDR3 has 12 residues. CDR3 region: CASNRVEETQYF. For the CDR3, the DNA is TGTGCCAGTAACAGGGTTGAAGAGACCCAGTACTTC.

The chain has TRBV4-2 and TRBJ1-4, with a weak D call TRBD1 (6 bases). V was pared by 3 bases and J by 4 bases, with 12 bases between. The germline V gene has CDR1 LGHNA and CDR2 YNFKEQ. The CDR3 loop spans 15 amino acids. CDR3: CASSQAGVDNEKLFF. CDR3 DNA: TGTGCCAGCAGCCAGGCAGGGGTGGATAATGAAAAACTGTTTTTT.

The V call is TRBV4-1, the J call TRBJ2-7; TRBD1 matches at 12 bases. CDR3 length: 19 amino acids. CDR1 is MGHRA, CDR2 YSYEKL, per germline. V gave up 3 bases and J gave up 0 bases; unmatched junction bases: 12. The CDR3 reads CASSHIRDRGLPLSYEQYF. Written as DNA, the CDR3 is TGCGCCAGCAGCCATATCCGGGACAGGGGGCTTCCCCTCTCCTACGAGCAGTACTTC.

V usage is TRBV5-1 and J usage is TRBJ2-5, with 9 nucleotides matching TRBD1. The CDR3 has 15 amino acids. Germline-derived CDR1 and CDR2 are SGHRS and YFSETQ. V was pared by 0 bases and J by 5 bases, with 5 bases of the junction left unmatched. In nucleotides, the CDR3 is TGCGCCAGCAGCTTGGCCACAGGGGGCGCGGAGACCCAGTACTTC. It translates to CASSLATGGAETQYF.

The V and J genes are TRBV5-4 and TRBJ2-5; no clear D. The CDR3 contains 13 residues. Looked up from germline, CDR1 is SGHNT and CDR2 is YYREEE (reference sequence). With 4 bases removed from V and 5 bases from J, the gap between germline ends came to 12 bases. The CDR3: CASSESLEETQYF. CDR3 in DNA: TGTGCCAGCAGCGAATCATTGGAGGAGACCCAGTACTTC.

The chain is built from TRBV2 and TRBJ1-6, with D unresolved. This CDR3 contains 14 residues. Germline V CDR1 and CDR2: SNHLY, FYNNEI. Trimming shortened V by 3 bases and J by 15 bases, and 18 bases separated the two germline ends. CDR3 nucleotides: TGTGCCAGCAGTGATCCGGGGAGTCAGTCTGGCCTCCACTTT. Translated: CASSDPGSQSGLHF.

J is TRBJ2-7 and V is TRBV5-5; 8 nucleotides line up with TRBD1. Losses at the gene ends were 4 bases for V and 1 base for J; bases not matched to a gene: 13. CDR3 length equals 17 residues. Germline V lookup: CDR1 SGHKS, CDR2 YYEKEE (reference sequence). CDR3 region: CASSPRTGIPLSYEQYF. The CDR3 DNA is TGTGCCAGCAGCCCCCGGACAGGGATCCCTCTTTCCTACGAGCAGTACTTC.

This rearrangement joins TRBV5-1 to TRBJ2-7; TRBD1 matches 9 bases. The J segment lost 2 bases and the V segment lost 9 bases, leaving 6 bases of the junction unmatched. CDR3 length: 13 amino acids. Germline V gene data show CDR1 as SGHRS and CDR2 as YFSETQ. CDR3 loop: CATGTGNTYEQYF. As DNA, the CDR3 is TGCGCCACCGGGACAGGGAATACCTACGAGCAGTACTTC.

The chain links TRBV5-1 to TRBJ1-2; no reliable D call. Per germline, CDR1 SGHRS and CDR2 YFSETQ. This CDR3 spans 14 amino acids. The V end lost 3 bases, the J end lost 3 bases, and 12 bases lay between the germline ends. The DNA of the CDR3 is TGCGCCAGCAGCTCATCCGTTAGTGACTATGGCTACACCTTC. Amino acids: CASSSSVSDYGYTF. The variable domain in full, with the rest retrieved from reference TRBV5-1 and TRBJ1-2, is KAGVTQTPRYLIKTRGQQVTLSCSPISGHRSVSWYQQTPGQGLQFLFEYFSETQRNKGNFPGRFSGRQFSNSRSEMNVSTLELGDSALYLCASSSSVSDYGYTFGSGTRLTVV.

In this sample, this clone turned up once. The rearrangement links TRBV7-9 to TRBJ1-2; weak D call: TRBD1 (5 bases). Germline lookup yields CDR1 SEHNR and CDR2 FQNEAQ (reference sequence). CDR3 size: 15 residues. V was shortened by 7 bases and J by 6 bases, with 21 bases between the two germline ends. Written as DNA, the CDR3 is TGTGCCAGCAACCGTGGGGGAGGAGGTGGGAATGGCTACACCTTC. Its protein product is CASNRGGGGGNGYTF.

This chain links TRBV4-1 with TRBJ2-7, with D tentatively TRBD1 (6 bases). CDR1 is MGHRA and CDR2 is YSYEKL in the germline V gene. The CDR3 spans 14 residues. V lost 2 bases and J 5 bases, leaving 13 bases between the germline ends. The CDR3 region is CASSQRIGQHEQYF. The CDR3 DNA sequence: TGCGCCAGCAGCCAACGGATAGGACAGCACGAGCAGTACTTC.

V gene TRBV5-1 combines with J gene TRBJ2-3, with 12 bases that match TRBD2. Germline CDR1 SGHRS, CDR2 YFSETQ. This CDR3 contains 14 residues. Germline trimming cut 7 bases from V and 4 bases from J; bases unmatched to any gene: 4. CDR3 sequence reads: CASASGGAADTQYF. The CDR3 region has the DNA TGCGCCAGCGCTAGCGGGGGGGCCGCAGATACGCAGTATTTT.

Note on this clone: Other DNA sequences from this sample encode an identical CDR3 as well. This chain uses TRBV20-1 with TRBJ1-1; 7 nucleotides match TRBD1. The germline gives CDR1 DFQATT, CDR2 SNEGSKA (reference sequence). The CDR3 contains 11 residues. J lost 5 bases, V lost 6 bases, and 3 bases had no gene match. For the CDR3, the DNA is TGCAGTGCGAGCAGGGGGACTGAAGCTTTCTTT. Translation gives CSASRGTEAFF.

The chain's CDR3 is CASSLTGTEAFF. CDR3 in DNA: TGTGCCAGCAGCCTGACAGGCACTGAAGCTTTCTTT. J is TRBJ1-1 and V is TRBV6-1; D may be TRBD1 (6 bases). The CDR3 is 12 residues long. The germline gives CDR1 MNHNS, CDR2 SASEGT. The ends were cut back, 6 bases at V and 4 bases at J, with 9 bases in the middle.

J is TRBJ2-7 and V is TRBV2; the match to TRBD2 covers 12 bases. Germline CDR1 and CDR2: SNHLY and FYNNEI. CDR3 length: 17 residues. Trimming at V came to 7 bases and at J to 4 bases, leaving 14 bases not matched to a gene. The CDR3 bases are TGTGCCAGCAAGCGCCCTAGCGGGGGGGCCGAGGTTTACGAGCAGTACTTC. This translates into CASKRPSGGAEVYEQYF.

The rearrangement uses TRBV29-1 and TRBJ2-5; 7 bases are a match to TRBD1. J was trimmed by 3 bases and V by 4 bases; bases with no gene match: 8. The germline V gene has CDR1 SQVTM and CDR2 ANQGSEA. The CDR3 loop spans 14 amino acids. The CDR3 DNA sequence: TGCAGCGTTGCCCGGGACAGACTTGAAGAGACCCAGTACTTC. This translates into CSVARDRLEETQYF.

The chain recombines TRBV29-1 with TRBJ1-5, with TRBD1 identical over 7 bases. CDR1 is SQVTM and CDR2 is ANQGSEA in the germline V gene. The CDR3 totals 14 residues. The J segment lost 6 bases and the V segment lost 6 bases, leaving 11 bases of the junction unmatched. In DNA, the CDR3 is TGCAGCGTCGCCGGGACAGTGGTCGGTCAGCCCCAGCATTTT. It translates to CSVAGTVVGQPQHF.

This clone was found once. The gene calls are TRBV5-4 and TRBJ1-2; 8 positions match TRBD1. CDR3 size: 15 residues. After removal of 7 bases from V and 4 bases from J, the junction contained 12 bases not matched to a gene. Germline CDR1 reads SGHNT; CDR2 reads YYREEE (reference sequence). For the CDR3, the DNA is TGTGCCAGCGGACAACAGGGGGAGAATTTCTATGGCTACACCTTC. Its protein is CASGQQGENFYGYTF.

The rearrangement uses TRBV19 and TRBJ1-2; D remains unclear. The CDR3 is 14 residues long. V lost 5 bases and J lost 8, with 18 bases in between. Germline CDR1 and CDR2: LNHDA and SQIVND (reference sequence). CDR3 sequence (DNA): TGTGCCAGTAGTGTCGGGCCGAGGGTTGAGGGCTACACCTTC. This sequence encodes CASSVGPRVEGYTF.

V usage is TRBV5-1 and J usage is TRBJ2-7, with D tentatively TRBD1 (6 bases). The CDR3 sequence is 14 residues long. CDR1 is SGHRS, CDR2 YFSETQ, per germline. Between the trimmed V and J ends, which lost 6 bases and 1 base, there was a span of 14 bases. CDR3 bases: TGCGCCAGCAAGGGGGTGATAGGGTCCTACGAGCAGTACTTC. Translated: CASKGVIGSYEQYF.

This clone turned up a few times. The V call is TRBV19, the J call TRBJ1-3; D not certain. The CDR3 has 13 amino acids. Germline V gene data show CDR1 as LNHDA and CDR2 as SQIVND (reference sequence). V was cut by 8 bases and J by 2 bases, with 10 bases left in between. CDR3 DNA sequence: TGTGCCAGTTATGTGAGAACTGGAAACACCATATATTTT. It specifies CASYVRTGNTIYF. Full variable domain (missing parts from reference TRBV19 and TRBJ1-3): DGGITQSPKYLFRKEGQNVTLSCEQNLNHDAMYWYRQDPGQGLRLIYYSQIVNDFQKGDIAEGYSVSREKKESFPLTVTSAQKNPTAFYLCASYVRTGNTIYFGEGSWLTVV.

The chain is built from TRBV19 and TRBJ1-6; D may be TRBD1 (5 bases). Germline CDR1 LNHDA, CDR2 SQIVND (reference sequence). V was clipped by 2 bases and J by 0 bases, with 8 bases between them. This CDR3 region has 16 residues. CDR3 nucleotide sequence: TGTGCCAGTAGTATACAGGGCGGCTCCTATAATTCACCCCTCCACTTT. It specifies CASSIQGGSYNSPLHF.

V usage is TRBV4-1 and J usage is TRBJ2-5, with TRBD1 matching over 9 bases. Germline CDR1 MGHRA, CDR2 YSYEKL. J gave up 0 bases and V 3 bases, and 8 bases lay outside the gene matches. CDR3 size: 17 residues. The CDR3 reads CASSQGAGQGNQETQYF. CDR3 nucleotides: TGCGCCAGCAGCCAGGGCGCGGGACAGGGTAACCAAGAGACCCAGTACTTC.

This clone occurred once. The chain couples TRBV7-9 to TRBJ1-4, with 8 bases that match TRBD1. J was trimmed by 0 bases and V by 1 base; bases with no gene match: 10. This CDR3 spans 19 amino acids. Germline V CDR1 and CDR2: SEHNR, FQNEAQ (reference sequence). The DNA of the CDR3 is TGTGCCAGCAGCTTAGTGTTCCAGGACAGGGAAACAACTAATGAAAAACTGTTTTTT. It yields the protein CASSLVFQDRETTNEKLFF.

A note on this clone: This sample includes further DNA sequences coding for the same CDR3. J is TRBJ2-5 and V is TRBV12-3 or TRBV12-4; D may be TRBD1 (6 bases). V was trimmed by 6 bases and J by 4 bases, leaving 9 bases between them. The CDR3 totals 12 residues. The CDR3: CASSPRGETQYF. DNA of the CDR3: TGTGCCAGCAGCCCCAGGGGAGAGACCCAGTACTTC.